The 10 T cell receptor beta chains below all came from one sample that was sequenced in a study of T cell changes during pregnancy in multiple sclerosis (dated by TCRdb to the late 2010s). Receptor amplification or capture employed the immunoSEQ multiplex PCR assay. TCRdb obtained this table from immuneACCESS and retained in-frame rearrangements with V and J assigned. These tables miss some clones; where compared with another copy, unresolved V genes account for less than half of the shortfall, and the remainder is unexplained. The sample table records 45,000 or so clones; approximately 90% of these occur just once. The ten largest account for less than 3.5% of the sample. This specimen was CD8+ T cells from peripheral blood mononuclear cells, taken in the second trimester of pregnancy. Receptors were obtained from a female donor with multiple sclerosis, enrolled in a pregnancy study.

This CDR3 is CASSVQGDTQYF. In DNA, the CDR3 is TGTGCCAGCAGCGTTCAGGGAGATACGCAGTATTTT. The rearrangement joins TRBV9 to TRBJ2-3, with D perhaps matching TRBD1 (5 bases). There are 12 residues in the CDR3. Germline V gene sequence: CDR1 SGDLS, CDR2 YYNGEE. The V end lost 2 bases, the J end lost 5 bases, and 6 bases lay between the germline ends. Complete variable domain (other parts from reference TRBV9 and TRBJ2-3): DSGVTQTPKHLITATGQRVTLRCSPRSGDLSVYWYQQSLDQGLQFLIQYYNGEERAKGNILERFSAQQFPDLHSELNLSSLELGDSALYFCASSVQGDTQYFGPGTRLTVL.

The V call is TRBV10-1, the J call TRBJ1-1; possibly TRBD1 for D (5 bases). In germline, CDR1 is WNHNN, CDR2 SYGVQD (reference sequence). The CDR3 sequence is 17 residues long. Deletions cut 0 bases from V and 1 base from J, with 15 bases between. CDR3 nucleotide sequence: TGCGCCAGCAGTGAGTCGAAGGGGATAATTGGGAACACTGAAGCTTTCTTT. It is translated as CASSESKGIIGNTEAFF.

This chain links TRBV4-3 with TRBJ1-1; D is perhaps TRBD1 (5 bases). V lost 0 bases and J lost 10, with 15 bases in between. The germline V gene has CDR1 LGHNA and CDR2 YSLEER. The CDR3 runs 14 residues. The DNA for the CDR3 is TGCGCCAGCAGCCAAGAAGCGGGACCAGAAGTAGCTTTCTTT. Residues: CASSQEAGPEVAFF.

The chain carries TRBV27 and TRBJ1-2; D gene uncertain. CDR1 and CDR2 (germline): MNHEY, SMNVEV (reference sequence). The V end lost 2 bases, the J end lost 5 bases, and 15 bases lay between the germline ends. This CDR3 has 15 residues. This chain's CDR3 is CASSLRVGAFYGYTF. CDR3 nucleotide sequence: TGTGCCAGCAGTTTACGCGTAGGAGCGTTTTATGGCTACACCTTC.

CDR3 bases: TGTGCCAGCACCCCACCGCCGTGGGAGACAAGGAACACTGAAGCTTTCTTT. It encodes CASTPPPWETRNTEAFF. J is TRBJ1-1 and V is TRBV11-1; D not certain. This CDR3 has 17 amino acids. From germline, CDR1 is SGHAT and CDR2 FQDESV (reference sequence). V was clipped by 7 bases and J by 1 base, with 22 bases between them. Supplemented by reference TRBV11-1 and TRBJ1-1, the full variable domain reads EAEVAQSPRYKITEKSQAVAFWCDPISGHATLYWYRQILGQGPELLVQFQDESVVDDSQLPKDRFSAERLKGVDSTLKIQPAELGDSAMYLCASTPPPWETRNTEAFFGQGTRLTVV.

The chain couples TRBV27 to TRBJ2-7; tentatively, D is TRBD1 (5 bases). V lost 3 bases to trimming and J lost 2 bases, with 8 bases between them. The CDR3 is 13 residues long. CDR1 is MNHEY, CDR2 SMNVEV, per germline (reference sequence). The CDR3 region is CASSFQGPYEQYF. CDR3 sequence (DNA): TGTGCCAGCAGTTTCCAGGGTCCCTACGAGCAGTACTTC.

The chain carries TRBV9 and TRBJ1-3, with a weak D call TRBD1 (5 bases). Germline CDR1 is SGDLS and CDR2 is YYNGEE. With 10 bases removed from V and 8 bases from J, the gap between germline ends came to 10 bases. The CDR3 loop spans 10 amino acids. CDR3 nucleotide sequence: TGTGCCGGGGGAGGGGACACCATATATTTT. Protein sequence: CAGGGDTIYF.

In DNA, the CDR3 is TGTGCCAGCAGCCCGGACATTTTTGGTAGTCAGCCCCAGCATTTT. This sequence encodes CASSPDIFGSQPQHF. The J gene is TRBJ1-5, the V gene TRBV7-9; possible D gene TRBD1, 5 bases. The CDR3 loop spans 15 amino acids. Germline lookup yields CDR1 SEHNR and CDR2 FQNEAQ (reference sequence). With 5 bases removed from V and 6 bases from J, the gap between germline ends came to 17 bases.

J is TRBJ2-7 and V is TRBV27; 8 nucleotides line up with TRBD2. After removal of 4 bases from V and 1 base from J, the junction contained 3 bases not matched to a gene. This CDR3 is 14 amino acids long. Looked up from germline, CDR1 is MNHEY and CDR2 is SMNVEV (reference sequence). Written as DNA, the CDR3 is TGTGCCAGCAGTTCCTCTAGCGGGTCCTACGAGCAGTACTTC. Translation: CASSSSSGSYEQYF.

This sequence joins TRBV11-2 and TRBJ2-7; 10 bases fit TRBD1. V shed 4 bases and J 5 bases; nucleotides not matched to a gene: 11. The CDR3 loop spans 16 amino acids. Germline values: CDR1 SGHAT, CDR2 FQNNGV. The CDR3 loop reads CASSYTRQGAGDEQYF. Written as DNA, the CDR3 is TGTGCCAGCAGCTATACCAGACAGGGGGCAGGCGACGAGCAGTACTTC.